The 28 T cell receptor beta chains below all came from one sample that was sequenced in a study of T cells in Graves' hyperthyroidism and ophthalmopathy. The CDR3 regions of TCR beta were amplified from RNA transcripts. With the HTBI primer set, the TCR CDR3 went through a first round of RT-PCR. TCRdb itself ran the multiplex PCR reads through MiXCR, one entry per CDR3 protein. The sample yields some 760,000 distinct CDR3 sequences, approximately 15% seen once. Sequencing was performed on blood. The receptors derive from a woman aged 18-29 years with Graves' hyperthyroidism.

The V call is TRBV30, the J call TRBJ2-2, with unresolved D. This CDR3 is built from 13 residues. V was shortened by 0 bases and J by 4 bases, with 6 bases between the two germline ends. The germline gives CDR1 GTSNPN, CDR2 SVGIG (reference sequence). DNA of the CDR3: TGTGCCTGGAGTGTAACGGGCACCGGGGAGCTGTTTTTT. Translation gives CAWSVTGTGELFF. The entire variable domain, with the rest obtained from reference TRBV30 and TRBJ2-2, is as follows: SQTIHQWPATLVQPVGSPLSLECTVEGTSNPNLYWYRQAAGRGLQLLFYSVGIGQISSEVPQNLSASRPQDRQFILSSKKLLLSDSGFYLCAWSVTGTGELFFGEGSRLTVL.

This clonotype has only a few counts. The chain recombines TRBV2 with TRBJ2-7, with a tentative D call TRBD1 (6 bases). The CDR3 sequence is 14 residues long. V lost 4 bases to trimming and J lost 3 bases, with 13 bases between them. CDR1 is SNHLY and CDR2 is FYNNEI in the germline V gene. The CDR3 bases are TGTGCCAGCAGTGGGACAGTCGGCCGCTACGAGCAGTACTTC. This codes for CASSGTVGRYEQYF.

There are many counts of this clonotype. V and J are TRBV2 and TRBJ2-5, with TRBD2 identical over 12 bases. The CDR3 has 19 amino acids. J gave up 2 bases and V 0 bases, and 10 bases lay outside the gene matches. Germline V gives CDR1 SNHLY, CDR2 FYNNEI. The CDR3 protein is CASSEARLAGGIFQETQYF. The CDR3 coding sequence is TGTGCCAGCAGTGAAGCTCGGCTAGCGGGAGGGATATTTCAAGAGACCCAGTACTTC.

This clonotype was found a few times. V gene TRBV24-1 combines with J gene TRBJ1-5, with 7 bases aligning to TRBD1. Germline V gene data show CDR1 as KGHDR and CDR2 as SFDVKD. This CDR3 spans 15 amino acids. V was clipped by 2 bases and J by 7 bases; unmatched bases: 7. CDR3: CATSDSRGRRQPQHF. CDR3 coding DNA: TGTGCCACCAGTGATTCTAGGGGGCGCAGGCAGCCCCAGCATTTT.

Many counts were recorded for this clonotype. The rearrangement joins TRBV5-1 to TRBJ1-1; D is undetermined. CDR3 length equals 15 residues. V lost 4 bases, J lost 6 bases, and 19 bases lay in between. The germline V gene encodes CDR1 SGHRS and CDR2 YFSETQ. Here the CDR3 reads CASSPLSGVSAEAFF. For the CDR3, the DNA is TGCGCCAGCAGCCCCTTAAGCGGGGTATCCGCTGAAGCTTTCTTT.

This clonotype was picked up many times. The chain combines TRBV7-3 with TRBJ2-3; 7 bases match TRBD2. This CDR3 contains 14 residues. J gave up 4 bases and V 2 bases, and 3 bases lay outside the gene matches. Germline assignment: CDR1 SGHTA and CDR2 FQGTGA. CDR3 DNA sequence: TGTGCCAGCAGCTTATCGGGACTACCAGATACGCAGTATTTT. Its protein product is CASSLSGLPDTQYF.

This clonotype was picked up a small number of times. V is TRBV20-1 and J is TRBJ1-5, with D possibly matching TRBD1 (6 bases). CDR1 is DFQATT and CDR2 is SNEGSKA in the germline V gene (reference sequence). The CDR3 runs to 13 residues. The V end was cut by 3 bases, the J end by 5 bases, with 11 bases between. The CDR3 nucleotides read TGCAGTGCTAGGTCAGGGGAGGATCAGCCCCAGCATTTT. Amino acid sequence: CSARSGEDQPQHF.

In its sample, this clonotype was seen a few times. The chain is built from TRBV27 and TRBJ2-7; TRBD1 might be the D (5 bases). Trimming cost V 4 bases and J 2 bases, with 18 bases left between them. Germline CDR1 is MNHEY and CDR2 is SMNVEV (reference sequence). This CDR3 has 16 residues. The CDR3 coding sequence is TGTGCCAGCAGTTCCCTCATGAGGACACCAACCTACGAGCAGTACTTC. This sequence encodes CASSSLMRTPTYEQYF.

This clonotype has at least ten counts. V gene TRBV2 combines with J gene TRBJ2-1, with D hard to call. In germline, CDR1 is SNHLY, CDR2 FYNNEI. Trimming took 4 bases from V and 8 from J, leaving 15 bases between them. The CDR3 spans 14 residues. Here the CDR3 reads CASSVGSAAHEQFF. CDR3 nucleotides: TGTGCCAGCAGTGTGGGGTCTGCTGCCCATGAGCAGTTCTTC.

J is TRBJ2-1 and V is TRBV7-6; weak D call: TRBD2 (5 bases). Germline V gene data show CDR1 as SGHVS and CDR2 as FNYEAQ. CDR3 size: 15 residues. Between the trimmed V and J ends, which lost 5 bases and 8 bases, there was a span of 19 bases. The CDR3 DNA reads TGTGCCAGCAGCCCCTGGACTGAAGCTTTTGATGAGCAGTTCTTC. Its protein product is CASSPWTEAFDEQFF. The full variable domain, in which reference TRBV7-6 and TRBJ2-1 provide the parts outside the CDR3, is GAGVSQSPRYKVTKRGQDVALRCDPISGHVSLYWYRQALGQGPEFLTYFNYEAQQDKSGLPNDRFSAERPEGSISTLTIQRTEQRDSAMYRCASSPWTEAFDEQFFGPGTRLTVL.

Comment on this clonotype: A much larger clone differs by one base, so this may be a read error. Since no conserved phenylalanine or tryptophan closes the CDR3, a read error is the likely cause. The CDR3 reads CASSPGDSPGEQYS. The DNA of the CDR3 is TGCGCCAGCAGCCCGGGGGACTCTCCGGGCGAGCAGTACTCC. This chain uses TRBV5-1 with TRBJ2-7, with D possibly TRBD2 on 6 matching bases. Trimming cost V 4 bases and J 6 bases, with 17 bases left between them. CDR1 and CDR2 from the germline V gene are SGHRS and YFSETQ. This CDR3 contains 14 residues.

This clonotype was seen at least ten times. This CDR3 reads CASSLGTGGPSNTQYF. The CDR3 DNA is TGTGCCAGCAGCTTAGGTACGGGAGGGCCATCAAATACGCAGTATTTT. The rearrangement links TRBV11-3 to TRBJ2-3, with 8 bases matching TRBD2. Looked up from germline, CDR1 is SGHNT and CDR2 is YENEEA. Trimming at V came to 1 base and at J to 7 bases, leaving 10 bases not matched to a gene. The CDR3 has 16 residues.

This clonotype was counted between two and nine times. V usage is TRBV28 and J usage is TRBJ1-4; possibly TRBD1 for D (5 bases). Trimming pared 3 bases from V and 8 bases from J, leaving 16 bases between. The CDR3 is made up of 15 amino acids. In germline, CDR1 is MDHEN, CDR2 SYDVKM. Here the CDR3 reads CASSFTGLVAEKLFF. CDR3 sequence (DNA): TGTGCCAGCAGTTTCACAGGACTTGTTGCCGAAAAACTGTTTTTT.

This clonotype occurred many times. The genes are TRBV7-9 and TRBJ1-2, with D possibly matching TRBD1 (5 bases). This CDR3 spans 15 amino acids. Germline values: CDR1 SEHNR, CDR2 FQNEAQ (reference sequence). V was clipped by 3 bases and J by 4 bases, with 15 bases between them. CDR3 coding DNA: TGTGCCAGCAGCTTGGAATGGTCAGGGACCTATGGCTACACCTTC. It encodes CASSLEWSGTYGYTF.

In its sample, this clonotype was seen a few times. The rearrangement joins TRBV3-1 to TRBJ2-5; possibly TRBD1 or TRBD2 for D (5 bases each). The CDR3 has 14 residues. With 6 bases removed from V and 5 bases from J, the gap between germline ends came to 16 bases. Looked up from germline, CDR1 is LGHDT and CDR2 is YNNKEL (reference sequence). CDR3 sequence: CASSYPGPMETQYF. CDR3 DNA: TGTGCCAGCAGTTACCCGGGGCCGATGGAGACCCAGTACTTC.

This clonotype was seen at least ten times. The chain links TRBV20-1 to TRBJ2-7; tentatively, D is TRBD2 (5 bases). Germline V gene lookup returns CDR1 DFQATT and CDR2 SNEGSKA (reference sequence). The CDR3 is 16 residues long. Trimming left V 3 bases short and J 0 bases short, with 18 bases between. CDR3 residues: CSARSYSAYDSYEQYF. The DNA of the CDR3 is TGCAGTGCTAGGTCGTATAGCGCTTATGACTCCTACGAGCAGTACTTC.

This clonotype was recorded only once. This sequence may be a read error, since a much larger clone differs from it by one base. This chain uses TRBV6-1 with TRBJ2-2, with 7 bases aligning to TRBD1. Germline V lookup: CDR1 MNHNS, CDR2 SASEGT. V was pared by 8 bases and J by 0 bases, with 15 bases of the junction left unmatched. CDR3 length: 18 residues. The CDR3 DNA reads as TGTGCCAGCTCACCCTATCGTCCCGGGACAGCGAACACCGGGGAGCTGTTTTTT. It is translated as CASSPYRPGTANTGELFF.

The V call is TRBV20-1, the J call TRBJ2-7, with unresolved D. The CDR3 has 11 amino acids. Germline V lookup: CDR1 DFQATT, CDR2 SNEGSKA (reference sequence). With 7 bases removed from V and 0 bases from J, the gap between germline ends came to 7 bases. CDR3 coding DNA: TGCAGTGGAACAGCCTCCTACGAGCAGTACTTC. Amino acids: CSGTASYEQYF.

This clonotype showed up many times. This chain joins TRBV7-9 and TRBJ2-5; maybe TRBD2 (6 bases). Trimming took 5 bases from V and 1 from J, leaving 11 bases between them. This CDR3 is 14 amino acids long. Germline V gene lookup returns CDR1 SEHNR and CDR2 FQNEAQ (reference sequence). The CDR3 DNA follows: TGTGCCAGCAGCCTACATAGCGGCCAAGAGACCCAGTACTTC. The encoded protein is CASSLHSGQETQYF.

This clonotype was found many times. Written as DNA, the CDR3 is TGTGCCTGGAGTGAACAGGGCGTCTCGAATGAGCAGTTCTTC. It translates to CAWSEQGVSNEQFF. This chain links TRBV30 with TRBJ2-1; perhaps TRBD1 as D (6 bases). The germline V gene encodes CDR1 GTSNPN and CDR2 SVGIG (reference sequence). V lost 1 base, J lost 7 bases, and 14 bases lay in between. There are 14 residues in the CDR3. Using reference TRBV30 and TRBJ2-1 for the parts outside the CDR3, the full variable domain is SQTIHQWPATLVQPVGSPLSLECTVEGTSNPNLYWYRQAAGRGLQLLFYSVGIGQISSEVPQNLSASRPQDRQFILSSKKLLLSDSGFYLCAWSEQGVSNEQFFGPGTRLTVL.

This clonotype was seen at least ten times. V gene TRBV28 combines with J gene TRBJ2-7, with TRBD1 matching over 10 bases. Germline CDR1 MDHEN, CDR2 SYDVKM. The CDR3 totals 14 residues. The ends lost 6 bases at V and 2 bases at J; junction bases unmatched: 4. The CDR3 region has the DNA TGTGCCAGCAGGCTGACAGGGGGCACCTACGAGCAGTACTTC. Translated: CASRLTGGTYEQYF.

There are a few counts of this clonotype. With a much larger clone just one base away, this may be a read error. CDR3 region: CASGDLRLAGGGQFF. Written as DNA, the CDR3 is TGTGCCAGCGGCGATCTTCGACTAGCGGGAGGGGGGCAGTTCTTC. The chain couples TRBV13 to TRBJ2-1, with 14 bases aligning to TRBD2. Germline CDR1 and CDR2: PRHDT and FYEKMQ (reference sequence). Trimming at V came to 8 bases and at J to 12 bases, leaving 12 bases not matched to a gene. This CDR3 is built from 15 residues.

This clonotype was seen more than once but under ten times. This chain joins TRBV2 and TRBJ2-1, with 8 bases identical to TRBD2. The junction had 4 bases not matched to a gene; V was cut back by 2 bases and J by 7 bases. Germline loops: CDR1 SNHLY, CDR2 FYNNEI. This CDR3 has 14 residues. CDR3 protein: CASSERGRLNEQFF. The CDR3 region has the DNA TGTGCCAGCAGTGAACGCGGGAGGTTAAATGAGCAGTTCTTC.

Note on this clonotype: A much larger clone lies a single base off, so this may be a read error. This CDR3 is missing its conserved last phenylalanine or tryptophan, likely due to a read error. The chain has TRBV5-5 and TRBJ2-5, with D possibly TRBD2 on 6 matching bases. Looked up from germline, CDR1 is SGHKS and CDR2 is YYEKEE (reference sequence). The CDR3 runs 16 residues. Trimming pared 0 bases from V and 2 bases from J, leaving 14 bases between. The CDR3 reads CASSLVGAGRQETQYL. The CDR3 coding sequence is TGTGCCAGCAGCTTGGTTGGGGCGGGACGGCAAGAGACCCAGTACTTG.

This clonotype showed up many times. The chain links TRBV6-1 to TRBJ1-1; 8 nucleotides line up with TRBD1. Germline V gene sequence: CDR1 MNHNS, CDR2 SASEGT. V was clipped by 4 bases and J by 6 bases; unmatched bases: 10. The CDR3 extends over 15 amino acids. CDR3 in amino acids: CASSARTGQVSEAFF. The CDR3 DNA reads as TGTGCCAGCAGTGCTAGGACAGGGCAGGTATCTGAAGCTTTCTTT.

This clonotype was seen only a few times. This sequence joins TRBV6-2 or TRBV6-3 and TRBJ2-1; no firm D call. CDR3 length: 18 residues. The V end lost 2 bases, the J end lost 2 bases, and 19 bases lay between the germline ends. CDR1 MNHEY and CDR2 SVGEGT come from the germline V gene. The CDR3 region is CASSYNRPFFSTYNEQFF. As DNA, the CDR3 is TGTGCCAGCAGTTACAATCGACCTTTTTTCTCTACCTACAATGAGCAGTTCTTC.

The chain couples TRBV7-2 to TRBJ2-2; possible D gene TRBD2, 8 bases. Germline V lookup: CDR1 SGHTA, CDR2 FQGNSA. V lost 7 bases and J 6 bases, leaving 18 bases between the germline ends. The CDR3 runs to 15 residues. The CDR3 bases are TGTGCCAGCAACCGGGGGGGGACAGTCGCCGGGGAGCTGTTTTTT. Amino acids: CASNRGGTVAGELFF.

This clonotype was counted at least ten times. V and J are TRBV10-3 and TRBJ2-3; D gene unclear. Per germline, CDR1 ENHRY and CDR2 SYGVKD. The CDR3 runs 12 residues. The germline V and J ends were trimmed by 0 bases and 5 bases, with 3 bases remaining between them. The DNA for the CDR3 is TGTGCCATCAGTGAGTCCGGAGATACGCAGTATTTT. Translation gives CAISESGDTQYF.